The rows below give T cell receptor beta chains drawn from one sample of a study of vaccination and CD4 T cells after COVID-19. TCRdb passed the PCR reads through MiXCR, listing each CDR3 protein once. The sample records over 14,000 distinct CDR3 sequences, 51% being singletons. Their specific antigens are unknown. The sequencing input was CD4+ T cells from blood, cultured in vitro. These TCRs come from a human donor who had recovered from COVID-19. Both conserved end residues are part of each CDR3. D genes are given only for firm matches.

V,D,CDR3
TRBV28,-,CASSRATSDEGELFF
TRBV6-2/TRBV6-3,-,CASSYGGSGANVLTF
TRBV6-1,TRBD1,CASRPTGQAVYEQYF
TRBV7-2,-,CASSWGKGYLSNQPQHF
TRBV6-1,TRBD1,CASRDRTTDTQYF
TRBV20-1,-,CSARVGGVSNQPQHF
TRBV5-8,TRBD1,CASSTTGLNYGYTF
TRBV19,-,CASSRGFQPQHF
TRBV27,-,CASSPVGANNEQFF
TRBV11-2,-,CASSLANTEAFF
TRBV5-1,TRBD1,CASSLAGTGVSEQYF
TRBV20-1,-,CSGTRGYEQYF
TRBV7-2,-,CASSLAVGGITANYGYTF
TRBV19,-,CATTREGRDGYTF
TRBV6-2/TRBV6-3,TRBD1,CASTFDRGPGANVLTF
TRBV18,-,CASSPAGEHYEQYF
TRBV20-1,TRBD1,CSARGYRDRYTEAFF
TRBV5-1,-,CASSASYEQYF
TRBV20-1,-,CSVSSVRETQYF
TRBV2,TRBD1,CASRSRGYNEKLFF
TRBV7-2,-,CASSPQTWGSYNEQFF
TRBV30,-,CAWSVPPANTEAFF
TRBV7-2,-,CASSLAQSTGDTQYF
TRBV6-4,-,CASTERPGRGEQFF
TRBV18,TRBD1,CASSPTQGAVGTGELFF
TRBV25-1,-,CASSPVGGGDEKLFF
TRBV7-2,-,CASSFRTSEGYTF
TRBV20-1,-,CSARPQGASVMNTEAFF
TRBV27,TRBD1,CASSSRTGGYGYTF
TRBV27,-,CASSRVAFPNYGYTF
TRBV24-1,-,CATSDLEPATDTQYF
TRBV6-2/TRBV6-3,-,CASSYSRINQPQHF
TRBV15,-,CATSRDASTTDTQYF
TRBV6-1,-,CASTGARETDTQYF
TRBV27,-,CASSLRALGYYGYTF
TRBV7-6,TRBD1,CASSLSGQGKNTEAFF
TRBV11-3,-,CASSLDGTGYYEQYF
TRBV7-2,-,CASSSSGIHEQYF
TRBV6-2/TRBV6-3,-,CASSYMDSNQPQHF
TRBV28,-,CASSLFTGGQPQHF
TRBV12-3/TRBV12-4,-,CASSFRLSYEQYF
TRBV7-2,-,CASSLQLGNSPLHF
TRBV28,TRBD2,CASSPNPGTRTDTQYF
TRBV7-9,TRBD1,CASSLGDSSNSPLHF
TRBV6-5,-,CASSYGWGLTDTQYF
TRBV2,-,CASSVRGGGNYNEQFF
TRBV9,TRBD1,CASSEGAGYTF
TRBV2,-,CASRGLTYTGELFF
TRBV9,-,CASSVGRPPDGELFF
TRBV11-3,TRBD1,CASSPGTGQTQAFF
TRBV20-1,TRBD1,CSASIPDRAKNTEAFF
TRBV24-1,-,CATSRGPGELFF
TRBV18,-,CASSPGGPRYGYTF
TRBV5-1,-,CASSLGGDTGELFF
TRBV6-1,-,CASTLRGLDIQYF